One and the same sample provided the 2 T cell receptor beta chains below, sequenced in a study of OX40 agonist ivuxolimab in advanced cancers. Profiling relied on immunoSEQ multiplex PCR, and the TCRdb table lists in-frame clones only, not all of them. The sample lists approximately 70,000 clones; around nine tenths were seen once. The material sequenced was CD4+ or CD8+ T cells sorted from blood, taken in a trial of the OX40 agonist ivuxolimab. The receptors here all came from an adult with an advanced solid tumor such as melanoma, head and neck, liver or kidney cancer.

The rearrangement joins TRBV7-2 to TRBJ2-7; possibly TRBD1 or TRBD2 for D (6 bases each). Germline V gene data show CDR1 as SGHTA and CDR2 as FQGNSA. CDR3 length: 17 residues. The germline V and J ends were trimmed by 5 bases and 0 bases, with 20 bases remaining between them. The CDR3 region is CASSRGAHLSSSYEQYF. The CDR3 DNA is TGTGCCAGCAGCAGGGGGGCACACCTTTCAAGCTCCTACGAGCAGTACTTC.

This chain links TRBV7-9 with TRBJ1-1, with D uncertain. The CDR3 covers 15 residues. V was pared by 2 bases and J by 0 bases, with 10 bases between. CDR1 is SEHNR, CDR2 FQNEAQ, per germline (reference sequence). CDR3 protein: CASSLSGRMNTEAFF. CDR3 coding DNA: TGTGCCAGCAGCTTATCTGGGAGGATGAACACTGAAGCTTTCTTT.